This entry lists 27 T cell receptor beta chains sequenced from one sample in a study of blood T cell repertoires in COVID-19. Produced via immunoSEQ multiplex PCR; TCRdb's table is partial and in-frame only. The sample shows tens of thousands of clones, about 87% of them seen only once. Sequencing was done on a sample of peripheral blood. The receptor source for this set is a woman older than 75 with active COVID-19.

This clone was detected only once. The V call is TRBV9, the J call TRBJ2-2; the match to TRBD1 covers 7 bases. Looked up from germline, CDR1 is SGDLS and CDR2 is YYNGEE. CDR3 length: 17 amino acids. The trim removed 4 bases at V and 6 bases at J, leaving 15 bases unmatched. CDR3 nucleotide sequence: TGTGCCAGCAGCACACCTTTAGGGGGCGCGTTCCCCGGGGAGCTGTTTTTT. This translates into CASSTPLGGAFPGELFF. Full variable domain (remainder filled in from reference TRBV9 and TRBJ2-2): DSGVTQTPKHLITATGQRVTLRCSPRSGDLSVYWYQQSLDQGLQFLIQYYNGEERAKGNILERFSAQQFPDLHSELNLSSLELGDSALYFCASSTPLGGAFPGELFFGEGSRLTVL.

The chain uses TRBV10-3 and TRBJ1-1; 10 nucleotides line up with TRBD1. Germline loops: CDR1 ENHRY, CDR2 SYGVKD. V shed 7 bases and J 3 bases; nucleotides not matched to a gene: 5. The CDR3 is 14 residues long. The CDR3 is CAINTGTGDTEAFF. The DNA of the CDR3 is TGTGCCATCAATACCGGGACAGGGGACACTGAAGCTTTCTTT.

The V and J genes are TRBV9 and TRBJ1-2; D is unresolved. The germline V gene encodes CDR1 SGDLS and CDR2 YYNGEE. Trimming took off 1 base at V and 8 bases at J, with 9 bases between the two ends. This CDR3 is 12 amino acids long. The CDR3 spells CASSVTPYGYTF. In nucleotides, the CDR3 is TGTGCCAGCAGCGTAACACCTTACGGCTACACCTTC.

The chain couples TRBV4-1 to TRBJ2-7, with 9 bases fitting TRBD1. Germline V CDR1 and CDR2: MGHRA, YSYEKL. The V gene end was trimmed by 4 bases and the J gene end by 3 bases; junction bases not matched to a gene: 7. The CDR3 extends over 15 amino acids. The CDR3 sequence is CASSRPGQGYYEQYF. The DNA of the CDR3 is TGCGCCAGCAGCCGCCCGGGACAGGGTTACTACGAGCAGTACTTC.

CDR3 loop: CAWSPLDRFPYEQYF. The CDR3 DNA is TGTGCCTGGAGTCCCCTGGACAGGTTTCCCTACGAGCAGTACTTC. The J gene is TRBJ2-7, the V gene TRBV30, with TRBD1 matching 7 bases. J was trimmed by 2 bases and V by 2 bases; bases with no gene match: 9. This CDR3 comprises 15 residues. Germline values: CDR1 GTSNPN, CDR2 SVGIG (reference sequence).

V is TRBV29-1 and J is TRBJ1-1; 7 nucleotides agree with TRBD1. Germline CDR1 SQVTM, CDR2 ANQGSEA. This CDR3 spans 13 amino acids. The trim removed 6 bases at V and 2 bases at J, leaving 6 bases unmatched. The CDR3 loop reads CSVKTGRNTEAFF. The CDR3, as DNA: TGCAGCGTAAAGACAGGGCGCAACACTGAAGCTTTCTTT.

DNA for the CDR3: TGTGCCAGCAGTTTAAGAGGGGACAGGTGGAACGAGCAGTACTTC. Protein sequence: CASSLRGDRWNEQYF. The chain uses TRBV27 and TRBJ2-7, with TRBD1 matching over 8 bases. The germline V gene encodes CDR1 MNHEY and CDR2 SMNVEV (reference sequence). The CDR3 runs to 15 residues. The V gene end was trimmed by 2 bases and the J gene end by 5 bases; junction bases not matched to a gene: 8.

The gene calls are TRBV7-9 and TRBJ1-6, with 7 bases aligning to TRBD1. The CDR3 has 15 residues. CDR1 and CDR2 from the germline V gene are SEHNR and FQNEAQ (reference sequence). J lost 10 bases, V lost 5 bases, and 11 bases had no gene match. The CDR3 DNA follows: TGTGCCAGCAGCCTACAGACAGGGAATCACTCACCCCTCCACTTT. The encoded protein is CASSLQTGNHSPLHF. Combining the CDR3 with reference TRBV7-9 and TRBJ1-6 gives the whole variable domain DTGVSQNPRHKITKRGQNVTFRCDPISEHNRLYWYRQTLGQGPEFLTYFQNEAQLEKSRLLSDRFSAERPKGSFSTLEIQRTEQGDSAMYLCASSLQTGNHSPLHFGNGTRLTVT.

This chain uses TRBV9 with TRBJ1-5; D unclear. Germline assignment: CDR1 SGDLS and CDR2 YYNGEE. V was shortened by 4 bases and J by 5 bases, with 10 bases between the two germline ends. This CDR3 comprises 13 residues. The CDR3 loop reads CASSRGSDQPQHF. Written as DNA, the CDR3 is TGTGCCAGCAGCCGAGGGTCCGATCAGCCCCAGCATTTT.

V gene TRBV11-2 combines with J gene TRBJ1-2; 9 bases are a match to TRBD1. Germline V CDR1 and CDR2: SGHAT, FQNNGV. After removal of 5 bases from V and 8 bases from J, the junction contained 6 bases not matched to a gene. The length of the CDR3 is 13 residues. The CDR3 DNA reads TGTGCCAGCAGCCGAACAGGGGGCGACGGCTACACCTTC. This sequence encodes CASSRTGGDGYTF.

The chain recombines TRBV30 with TRBJ2-3; 7 bases map to TRBD2. Germline CDR1 and CDR2: GTSNPN and SVGIG (reference sequence). The CDR3 runs to 13 residues. J lost 7 bases, V lost 0 bases, and 4 bases had no gene match. DNA of the CDR3: TGTGCCTGGAGTGTGGTGGGGGGGAATACGCAGTATTTT. Translating it yields CAWSVVGGNTQYF.

V and J are TRBV18 and TRBJ1-1; 7 bases are a match to TRBD1. This CDR3 has 13 residues. V was pared by 8 bases and J by 0 bases, with 3 bases of the junction left unmatched. Per the germline V gene, CDR1 is KGHSH and CDR2 is LQKENI. The CDR3 region is CASQGQMNTEAFF. The CDR3 nucleotides read TGTGCCAGCCAGGGACAGATGAACACTGAAGCTTTCTTT.

This clone was seen more than once but under ten times. As DNA, the CDR3 is TGTGCCAGCAGACCTCCAGGGTTGTACACCGGGGAGCTGTTTTTT. Translated: CASRPPGLYTGELFF. The chain is built from TRBV5-5 and TRBJ2-2; a possible D gene is TRBD1 (5 bases). The CDR3 runs 15 residues. V gave up 5 bases and J gave up 3 bases, with 14 bases separating them. Germline CDR1 and CDR2: SGHKS and YYEKEE (reference sequence). The whole variable domain, remainder taken from reference TRBV5-5 and TRBJ2-2, is DAGVTQSPTHLIKTRGQQVTLRCSPISGHKSVSWYQQVLGQGPQFIFQYYEKEERGRGNFPDRFSARQFPNYSSELNVNALLLGDSALYLCASRPPGLYTGELFFGEGSRLTVL.

The J gene is TRBJ2-1, the V gene TRBV4-3; D perhaps matches TRBD2 (5 bases). The CDR3 is 15 amino acids. The V end lost 4 bases, the J end lost 1 base, and 11 bases lay between the germline ends. Germline CDR1 is LGHNA and CDR2 is YSLEER. DNA of the CDR3: TGCGCCAGCAGCCCTAGCTATACTTCCTACAATGAGCAGTTCTTC. Translation gives CASSPSYTSYNEQFF.

The chain uses TRBV7-9 and TRBJ1-2, with D tentatively TRBD1 (5 bases). The ends were cut back, 0 bases at V and 2 bases at J, with 13 bases in the middle. The CDR3 consists of 16 residues. Germline CDR1 and CDR2: SEHNR and FQNEAQ (reference sequence). As DNA, the CDR3 is TGTGCCAGCAGCTTAGCGGGAGGGAGGGGAAACTATGGCTACACCTTC. It is translated as CASSLAGGRGNYGYTF.

V usage is TRBV12-3 or TRBV12-4 and J usage is TRBJ2-7; TRBD1 might be the D (6 bases). This CDR3 contains 13 residues. V was pared by 3 bases and J by 3 bases, with 9 bases between. The CDR3 coding sequence is TGTGCCAGCAGTTTGGGGGCAAACTACGAGCAGTACTTC. It translates to CASSLGANYEQYF.

This clone is labeled medium-sized (0.01 to 0.1%). This rearrangement joins TRBV7-6 to TRBJ2-3; D gene uncertain. Germline V gene data show CDR1 as SGHVS and CDR2 as FNYEAQ. The V end lost 6 bases, the J end lost 0 bases, and 19 bases lay between the germline ends. CDR3 length equals 17 residues. CDR3 in DNA: TGTGCCAGCAGTCTTACCCAGACTGTAGAAAGCACAGATACGCAGTATTTT. Protein sequence: CASSLTQTVESTDTQYF.

The V and J genes are TRBV27 and TRBJ1-2, with TRBD1 matching over 9 bases. V gave up 6 bases and J gave up 8 bases; unmatched junction bases: 10. The germline V gene has CDR1 MNHEY and CDR2 SMNVEV (reference sequence). The CDR3 sequence is 14 residues long. DNA for the CDR3: TGTGCCAGCAGACCTACAGGGGGCGGGGGGGGCTACACCTTC. Amino acid sequence: CASRPTGGGGGYTF.

This chain connects TRBV6-5 to TRBJ2-3; tentatively, D is TRBD1 (6 bases). The length of the CDR3 is 15 residues. With 10 bases removed from V and 6 bases from J, the gap between germline ends came to 23 bases. In germline, CDR1 is MNHEY, CDR2 SVGAGI. CDR3 region: CATQGIQGFRDTQYF. The DNA of the CDR3 is TGTGCCACCCAAGGAATACAGGGCTTTAGGGATACGCAGTATTTT.

The table lists this clone with a few counts. The chain carries TRBV6-1 and TRBJ1-1, with D possibly matching TRBD1 (5 bases). The V gene's germline CDR1 is MNHNS and CDR2 SASEGT. The germline V and J ends were trimmed by 1 base and 11 bases, with 11 bases remaining between them. This CDR3 is built from 12 residues. Here the CDR3 reads CASSEGGRYAFF. The CDR3 DNA sequence: TGTGCCAGCAGTGAAGGGGGGAGGTACGCTTTCTTT.

The V and J genes are TRBV3-1 (or the pseudogene TRBV3-2) and TRBJ1-2; 7 bases agree with TRBD1. CDR1 and CDR2 (germline): LGHDT, YNNKEL (reference sequence). This CDR3 is 14 amino acids long. With 4 bases clipped from V and 4 bases from J, the junction kept 6 bases outside the gene matches. The CDR3 DNA sequence: TGTGCCAGCAGCCCCCTGACAGGGTCCTATGGCTACACCTTC. Translating it yields CASSPLTGSYGYTF.

The chain links TRBV6-5 to TRBJ2-2; TRBD1 is a possible D gene (5 bases). Per germline, CDR1 MNHEY and CDR2 SVGAGI. The CDR3 consists of 14 residues. The V gene lost 7 bases and the J gene lost 0 bases, with 9 bases spanning the gap. The CDR3 protein is CASTRVSNTGELFF. The CDR3 nucleotides read TGTGCCAGCACCAGGGTGTCGAACACCGGGGAGCTGTTTTTT.

This chain links TRBV5-1 with TRBJ1-1; D is perhaps TRBD1 (5 bases). V was shortened by 0 bases and J by 5 bases, with 8 bases between the two germline ends. Per germline, CDR1 SGHRS and CDR2 YFSETQ. The CDR3 is 13 amino acids. CDR3 bases: TGCGCCAGCAGCTTGGAGGGGTGGACTGAAGCTTTCTTT. Translation: CASSLEGWTEAFF.

The chain employs TRBV5-5 and TRBJ2-3, with 13 bases fitting TRBD2. The germline V gene encodes CDR1 SGHKS and CDR2 YYEKEE (reference sequence). The CDR3 length is 14 residues. J gave up 4 bases and V 8 bases, and 4 bases lay outside the gene matches. Here the CDR3 DNA reads TGTGCCAGTGCACTAGCGGGGGGGCCAGATACGCAGTATTTT. Encoded protein: CASALAGGPDTQYF.

By share of the sample, this clone is medium-sized. The V and J genes are TRBV12-3 or TRBV12-4 and TRBJ2-3, with TRBD2 as a possible D gene (6 bases). Trimming took off 2 bases at V and 5 bases at J, with 8 bases between the two ends. The CDR3 totals 13 residues. The CDR3 sequence: CASSLTGEDTQYF. CDR3 sequence (DNA): TGTGCCAGCAGTTTAACGGGGGAAGATACGCAGTATTTT.

J is TRBJ1-4 and V is TRBV19; D not certain. This CDR3 spans 14 amino acids. Germline V gene lookup returns CDR1 LNHDA and CDR2 SQIVND (reference sequence). V was trimmed by 3 bases and J by 8 bases, leaving 13 bases between them. The CDR3 DNA reads TGTGCCAGTAGTATCAGGCAACACGCGGAAAAACTGTTTTTT. The encoded protein is CASSIRQHAEKLFF.

The gene calls are TRBV6-4 and TRBJ1-2; D is ambiguous. The CDR3 length is 15 residues. Trimming left V 1 base short and J 2 bases short, with 11 bases between. Germline V CDR1 and CDR2: MRHNA, SNTAGT. The CDR3, as DNA: TGTGCCAGCAGTGACTTACGGGTATCCAACTATGGCTACACCTTC. This gives the protein CASSDLRVSNYGYTF.